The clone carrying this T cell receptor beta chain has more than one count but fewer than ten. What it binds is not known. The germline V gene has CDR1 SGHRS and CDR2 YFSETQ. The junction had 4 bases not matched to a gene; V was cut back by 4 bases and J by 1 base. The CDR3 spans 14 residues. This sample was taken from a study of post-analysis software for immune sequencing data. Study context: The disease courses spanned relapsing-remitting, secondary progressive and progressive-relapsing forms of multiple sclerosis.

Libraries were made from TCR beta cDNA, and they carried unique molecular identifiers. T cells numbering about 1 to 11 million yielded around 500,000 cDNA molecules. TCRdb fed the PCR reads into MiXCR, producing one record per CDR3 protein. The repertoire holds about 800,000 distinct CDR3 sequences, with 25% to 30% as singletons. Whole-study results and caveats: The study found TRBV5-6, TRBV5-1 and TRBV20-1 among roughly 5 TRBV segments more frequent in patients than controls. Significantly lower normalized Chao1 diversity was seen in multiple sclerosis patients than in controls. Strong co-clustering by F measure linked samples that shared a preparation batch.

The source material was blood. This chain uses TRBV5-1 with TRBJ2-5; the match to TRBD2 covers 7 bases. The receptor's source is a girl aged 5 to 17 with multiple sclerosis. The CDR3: CASSTGLGQETQYF. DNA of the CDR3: TGCGCCAGCAGCACCGGACTAGGCCAAGAGACCCAGTACTTC.